The T cell receptor (beta chain) under discussion was sequenced for a study of Ad26.COV2.S vaccination and SARS-CoV-2 variants. Study summary: Enrollment placed the donor in the COV1001 Ad26.COV2.S trial arm. General study findings and limits: Compared with placebo recipients, vaccine recipients had higher spike-specific TCR breadth. Analytic work on TCR breadth and depth might have understated the full extent of total T cell responses.

Germline lookup yields CDR1 MDHEN and CDR2 SYDVKM. This CDR3 comprises 14 residues. Trimming left V 2 bases short and J 1 base short, with 6 bases between. Sequencing used immunoSEQ multiplex PCR; TCRdb keeps in-frame clones, though not all of them. The sample contains roughly 700,000 clones, roughly 90% of which appear only once. Treatment described: roughly 19 received Ad26.COV2.S at low or high dose, single or two shots; about five received placebo; per-sample allocation not given. The investigators took samples on day 63 after the first vaccine or placebo injection. Within Boston, the person who donated was an adult of 18-55 years. A few counts support this clone. Its specificity is unknown.

Sequenced material: peripheral blood, taken in a trial of Ad26.COV2.S vaccine versus placebo. The receptor's source is a person aged 18-60 years who received the Ad26.COV2.S COVID-19 vaccine or a placebo. The V gene is TRBV28, the J gene TRBJ1-5; D unresolved. CDR3 bases: TGTGCCAGCAGTTTACCGCAGAGCAATCAGCCCCAGCATTTT. It encodes CASSLPQSNQPQHF.